The sample holds one count of the clone carrying this T cell receptor (beta chain). TCRdb keeps only in-frame clones here, not all; method: immunoSEQ multiplex PCR. The data contain a few hundred thousand clones, 70% to 90% of them singletons. These data are taken from a study of blood T cell repertoires in COVID-19. There are 15 residues in the CDR3. The junction had 3 bases not matched to a gene; V was cut back by 5 bases and J by 0 bases. Germline CDR1 SNHLY, CDR2 FYNNEI. This receptor was identified in a woman in her forties or fifties who had recovered from COVID-19. The sequenced sample was PBMCs or T cells enriched from blood (not recorded which). The J gene is TRBJ1-5, the V gene TRBV2; 8 positions agree with TRBD1. CDR3 sequence reads: CASSQTGVSNQPQHF. In nucleotides, the CDR3 is TGTGCCAGCAGTCAGACAGGGGTTAGCAATCAGCCCCAGCATTTT.